These 12 T cell receptor beta chains were all obtained from the same sample, sequenced in a study of T cell responses to AZD1222 COVID-19 vaccine. Here immunoSEQ multiplex PCR was the method, and the copy in TCRdb shows in-frame clones only, minus some. The sample gives roughly 120,000 clones, about 85% of which show up once; around 6.2% is in the top ten. The sequences come from peripheral blood, collected on day 0 of AZD1222 vaccination. Receptor source: an adult in good health.

The genes are TRBV11-3 and TRBJ1-1; D unclear. Trimming cost V 2 bases and J 11 bases, with 12 bases left between them. The CDR3 has 12 residues. Per germline, CDR1 SGHNT and CDR2 YENEEA. DNA of the CDR3: TGTGCCAGCAGCTTATCGGCCGGACGGGCTTTCTTT. Amino acid sequence: CASSLSAGRAFF.

This chain links TRBV6-5 with TRBJ2-7; tentative D call: TRBD2 (6 bases). V lost 8 bases, J lost 0 bases, and 11 bases lay in between. The CDR3 runs to 13 residues. The germline CDR1 and CDR2 sequences are MNHEY and SVGAGI. CDR3: CASGGTDSYEQYF. For the CDR3, the DNA is TGTGCCAGCGGGGGGACCGACTCCTACGAGCAGTACTTC.

About this clone itself: Other DNA sequences in the sample encode the same CDR3. The chain joins TRBV28 to TRBJ1-1, with D perhaps matching TRBD1 (6 bases). The V end was cut by 6 bases, the J end by 0 bases, with 11 bases between. The CDR3 covers 14 residues. From germline, CDR1 is MDHEN and CDR2 SYDVKM. CDR3: CASSLGGVNTEAFF. The DNA of the CDR3 is TGTGCCAGCAGCTTAGGGGGAGTGAACACTGAAGCTTTCTTT.

A word on this clone: The junction does not match germline at one end; this may be a read error. Other DNA sequences of this sample code for an identical CDR3. The chain recombines TRBV2 with TRBJ1-6; the D is unclear. Germline V gene sequence: CDR1 SNHLY, CDR2 FYNNEI. CDR3 length: 14 amino acids. The CDR3 coding sequence is TGTGCCAGCAGCGAAGCCGCCTATAATTCACCCCTCCACTTT. This sequence encodes CASSEAAYNSPLHF.

The rearrangement links TRBV5-1 to TRBJ2-7; D uncertain. V lost 2 bases to trimming and J lost 1 base, with 13 bases between them. The germline V gene has CDR1 SGHRS and CDR2 YFSETQ. The CDR3 is 15 amino acids. CDR3 amino acids: CASSFSPGSSYEQYF. DNA for the CDR3: TGCGCCAGCAGCTTTAGCCCTGGCAGTTCCTACGAGCAGTACTTC.

The chain joins TRBV28 to TRBJ2-3; D unresolved. V was shortened by 3 bases and J by 8 bases, with 12 bases between the two germline ends. CDR1 is MDHEN, CDR2 SYDVKM, per germline. The CDR3 totals 13 residues. CDR3 nucleotides: TGTGCCAGCAGTTTTCCTGGTCAAGGTACGCAGTATTTT. Amino acids: CASSFPGQGTQYF.

CDR3 in amino acids: CASSASGTGRTEAFF. CDR3 in DNA: TGTGCCAGCAGTGCCTCGGGCACAGGGCGGACTGAAGCTTTCTTT. This chain connects TRBV28 to TRBJ1-1, with D possibly TRBD1 on 6 matching bases. Between the trimmed V and J ends, which lost 5 bases and 5 bases, there was a span of 18 bases. The germline V gene encodes CDR1 MDHEN and CDR2 SYDVKM. CDR3 length: 15 residues.

The chain joins TRBV29-1 to TRBJ2-3; 7 bases agree with TRBD2. Germline V gene sequence: CDR1 SQVTM, CDR2 ANQGSEA. V shed 4 bases and J 4 bases; nucleotides not matched to a gene: 2. The CDR3 extends over 12 amino acids. The CDR3 region is CSVGGRADTQYF. In DNA, the CDR3 is TGCAGCGTTGGCGGGAGAGCAGATACGCAGTATTTT.

V usage is TRBV19 and J usage is TRBJ2-2; unclear D gene. V was cut by 5 bases and J by 6 bases, with 13 bases left in between. CDR1 and CDR2 from the germline V gene are LNHDA and SQIVND (reference sequence). This CDR3 contains 14 residues. CDR3 coding DNA: TGTGCCAGTAGTCCCCGGTGGTGGGCCGGGGAGCTGTTTTTT. Translating gives CASSPRWWAGELFF.

This chain uses TRBV4-3 with TRBJ2-7; D possibly corresponds to TRBD1 (7 bases). CDR3 length equals 16 residues. Germline V gives CDR1 LGHNA, CDR2 YSLEER. V dropped 0 bases and J dropped 2 bases, with 14 bases sitting between them. The chain's CDR3 is CASSQDSGGRPYEQYF. The DNA for the CDR3 is TGCGCCAGCAGCCAAGATTCAGGGGGGCGGCCCTACGAGCAGTACTTC.

The chain links TRBV18 to TRBJ1-1; maybe TRBD1 (5 bases). V was cut by 3 bases and J by 7 bases, with 18 bases left in between. The V gene's germline CDR1 is KGHSH and CDR2 LQKENI. This CDR3 spans 15 amino acids. The CDR3 DNA sequence: TGTGCCAGCTCACCCACAGGACACATCGGGGGTGAAGCTTTCTTT. It codes for CASSPTGHIGGEAFF.

This clone was found once. The chain combines TRBV4-2 with TRBJ1-1, with no clear D. Germline-derived CDR1 and CDR2 are LGHNA and YNFKEQ. This CDR3 is 16 amino acids long. The ends were cut back, 3 bases at V and 8 bases at J, with 22 bases in the middle. CDR3 residues: CASSHKGSRSEREAFF. The CDR3 bases are TGTGCCAGCAGCCACAAAGGGTCCCGTTCCGAAAGGGAAGCTTTCTTT.